This T cell receptor (beta chain) was sequenced during a study of CXCR3-negative and CXCR3-positive naive CD8 T cells. Comment on this clonotype: Its target is unknown.

Study-wide findings and caveats: Diversity was high in both naive subsets and much lower in memory cells. Naive CXCR3-positive cells had TRB CDR3s more hydrophobic than those of CXCR3-negative naive cells.

Germline assignment: CDR1 MNHEY and CDR2 SVGAGI. This CDR3 region has 15 residues. UMI-labeled 5' RACE TRB cDNA libraries were prepared from the cells. From its re-call of the 5' RACE reads, TCRdb lists each CDR3 protein once, without DNA. The table lists 65,000 to 90,000 distinct CDR3 sequences. Input material: naive CXCR3+ CD8+ T cells from blood. Subset meaning: CD45RO-CCR7+CD27+CD95- naive CD8+ T cells expressing CXCR3 (TNR3+). This clonotype was obtained from a human donor in good health. Some clones in this sample may be carry-over from other donors' samples. The rearrangement links TRBV6-5 to TRBJ2-1; TCRdb outputs TRBD2, but without DNA this stays unchecked. CDR3: CASSPTSGGAGEQFF.